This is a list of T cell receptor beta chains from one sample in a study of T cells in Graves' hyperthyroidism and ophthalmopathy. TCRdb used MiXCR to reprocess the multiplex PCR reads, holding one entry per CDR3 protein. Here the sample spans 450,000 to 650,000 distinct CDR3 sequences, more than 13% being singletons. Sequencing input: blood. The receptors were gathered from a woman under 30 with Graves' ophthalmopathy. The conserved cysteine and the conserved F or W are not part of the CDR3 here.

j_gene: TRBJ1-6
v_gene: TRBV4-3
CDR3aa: ASSQGMTDNSPLH

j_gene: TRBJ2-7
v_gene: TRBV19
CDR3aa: ASSISRSGRAAQY

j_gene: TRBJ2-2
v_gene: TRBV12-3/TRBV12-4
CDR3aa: ASSAGTSANTGELF

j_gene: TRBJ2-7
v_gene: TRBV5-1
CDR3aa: ASRPPGESYEQY

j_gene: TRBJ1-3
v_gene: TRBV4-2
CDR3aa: ASSQVADGDTIY

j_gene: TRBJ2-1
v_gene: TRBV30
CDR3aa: AWSYGNNEQF

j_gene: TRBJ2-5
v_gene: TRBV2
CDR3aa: ASTYQETQY

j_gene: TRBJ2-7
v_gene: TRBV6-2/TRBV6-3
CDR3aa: ASTDAGTGTVEQY

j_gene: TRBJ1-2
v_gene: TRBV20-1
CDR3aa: SASSGVGDYGYT

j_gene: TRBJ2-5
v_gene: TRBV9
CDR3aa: ASSFRGYQETQY

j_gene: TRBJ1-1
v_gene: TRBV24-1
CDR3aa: ATSERDRMNTEAF

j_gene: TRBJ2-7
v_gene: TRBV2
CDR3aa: ASMKRREGEQY

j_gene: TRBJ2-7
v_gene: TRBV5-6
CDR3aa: ASSFSGVRGYEQY

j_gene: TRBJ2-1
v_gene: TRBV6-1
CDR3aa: ASFPGQSAYNEQF

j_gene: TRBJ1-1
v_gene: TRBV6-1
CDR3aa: ASRKRGQVSAEAF

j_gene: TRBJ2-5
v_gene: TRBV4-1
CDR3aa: ASSLVGTPAETQY

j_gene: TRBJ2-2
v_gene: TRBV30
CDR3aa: AWSRRTIDGELF

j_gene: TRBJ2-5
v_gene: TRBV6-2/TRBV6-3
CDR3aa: ASSYVETQY

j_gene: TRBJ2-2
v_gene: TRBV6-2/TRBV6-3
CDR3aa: ASSYGLAGGPDTGELF

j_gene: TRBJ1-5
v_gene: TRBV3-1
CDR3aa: ASSRGQLGQPQH

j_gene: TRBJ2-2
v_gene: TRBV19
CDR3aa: ASKGTTNTGELF

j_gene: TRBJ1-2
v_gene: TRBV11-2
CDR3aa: ASSLAPGTYGYT

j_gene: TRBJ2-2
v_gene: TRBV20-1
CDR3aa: SARDGNTGELF

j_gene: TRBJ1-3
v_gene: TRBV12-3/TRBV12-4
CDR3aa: ASSLGRVLDTIY

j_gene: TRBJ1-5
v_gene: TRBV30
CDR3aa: AWSVRSMGAGVNQPQH

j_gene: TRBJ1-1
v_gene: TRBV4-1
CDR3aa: ASSQVADPNTEAF

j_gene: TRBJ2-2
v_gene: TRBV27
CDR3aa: AIQKGNTGELV

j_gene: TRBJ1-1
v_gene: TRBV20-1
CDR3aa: SALRHNTEAF

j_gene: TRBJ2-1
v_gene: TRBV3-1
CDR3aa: ASSQDPRAGGNNEQF

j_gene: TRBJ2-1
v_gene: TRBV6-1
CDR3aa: ASSERANEQF

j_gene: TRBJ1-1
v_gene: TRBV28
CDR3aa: ASRLSPASEAF

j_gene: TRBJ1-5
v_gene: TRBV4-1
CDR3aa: ASSQVAVSQPQH

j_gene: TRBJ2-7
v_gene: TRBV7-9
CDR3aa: ASSSNMGNYEQY

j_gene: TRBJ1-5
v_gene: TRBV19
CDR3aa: ASSPSLQGYQPQH

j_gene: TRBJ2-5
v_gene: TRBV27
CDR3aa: ASSFAVGSDLQETQY

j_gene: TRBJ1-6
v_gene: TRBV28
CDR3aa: ASSLWVSGNSPLH

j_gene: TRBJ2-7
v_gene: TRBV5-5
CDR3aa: ASRLRGGESYEQY

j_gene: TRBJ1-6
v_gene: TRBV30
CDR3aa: AREDRGNSPLH

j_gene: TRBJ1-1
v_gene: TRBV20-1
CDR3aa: SATAVNTEAF

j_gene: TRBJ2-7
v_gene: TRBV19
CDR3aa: ASSISGRGGYEQY

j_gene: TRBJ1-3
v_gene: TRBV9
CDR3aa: ASSALNGGTGAHLSGNTIY

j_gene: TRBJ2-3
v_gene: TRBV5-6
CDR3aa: ASSSARGRTSGSPWNTDTQY

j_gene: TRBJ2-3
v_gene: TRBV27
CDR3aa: ASSLRALAGGTDTQY

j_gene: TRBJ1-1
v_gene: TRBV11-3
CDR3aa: ASSPRGHHTEAF

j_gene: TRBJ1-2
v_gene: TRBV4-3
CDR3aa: ASTPGPGQGTGYT

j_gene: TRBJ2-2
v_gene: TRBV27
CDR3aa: ASSNAGINTGELF

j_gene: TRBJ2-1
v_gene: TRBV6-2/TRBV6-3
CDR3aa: ASSPGRSNYNEQF

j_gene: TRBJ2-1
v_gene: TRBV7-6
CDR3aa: ASSPYRASYNEQF

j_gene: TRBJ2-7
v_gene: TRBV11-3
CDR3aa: ASSSIGGEYEQY

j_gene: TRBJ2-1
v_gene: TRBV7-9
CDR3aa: ASSLVVWGEQF

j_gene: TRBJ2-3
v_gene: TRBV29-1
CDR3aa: SVIPVPSTDTQY

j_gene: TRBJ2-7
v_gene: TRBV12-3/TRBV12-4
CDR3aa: ASTLGQAVREQY

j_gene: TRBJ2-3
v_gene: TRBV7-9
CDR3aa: ASSSPAGGHDTQY

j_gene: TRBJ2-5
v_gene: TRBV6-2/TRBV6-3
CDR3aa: ASTGTGPLETQY

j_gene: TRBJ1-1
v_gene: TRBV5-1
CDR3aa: ASSLSQVPEAF